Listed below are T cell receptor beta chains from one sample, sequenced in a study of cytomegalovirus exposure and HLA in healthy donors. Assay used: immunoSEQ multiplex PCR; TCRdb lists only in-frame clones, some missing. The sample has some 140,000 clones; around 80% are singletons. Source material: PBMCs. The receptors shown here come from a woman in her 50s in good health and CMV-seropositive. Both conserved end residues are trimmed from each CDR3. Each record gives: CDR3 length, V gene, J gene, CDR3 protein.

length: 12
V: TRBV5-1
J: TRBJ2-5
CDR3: ASSLGQYQETQY

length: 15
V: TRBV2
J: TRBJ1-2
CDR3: ASTRLTGGLANYGYT

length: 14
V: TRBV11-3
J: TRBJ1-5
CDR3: ASPPSDRAAGQPQH

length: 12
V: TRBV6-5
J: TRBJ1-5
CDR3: ASRPGGGSRPQH

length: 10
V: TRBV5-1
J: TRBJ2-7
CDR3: ASSLGGQEQY

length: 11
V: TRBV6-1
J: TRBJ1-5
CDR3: ASCGRGNQPQH

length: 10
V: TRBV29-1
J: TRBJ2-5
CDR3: SVLKFGETQY

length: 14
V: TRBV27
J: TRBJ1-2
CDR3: ASRLKPTGAAHGYT

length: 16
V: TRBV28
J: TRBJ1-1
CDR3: ASSPLSGGPGGNTEAF

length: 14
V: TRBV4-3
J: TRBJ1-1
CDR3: ASSQVSGQPPYEAF

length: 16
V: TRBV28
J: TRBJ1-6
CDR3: ASSSLRSASSYNSPLH